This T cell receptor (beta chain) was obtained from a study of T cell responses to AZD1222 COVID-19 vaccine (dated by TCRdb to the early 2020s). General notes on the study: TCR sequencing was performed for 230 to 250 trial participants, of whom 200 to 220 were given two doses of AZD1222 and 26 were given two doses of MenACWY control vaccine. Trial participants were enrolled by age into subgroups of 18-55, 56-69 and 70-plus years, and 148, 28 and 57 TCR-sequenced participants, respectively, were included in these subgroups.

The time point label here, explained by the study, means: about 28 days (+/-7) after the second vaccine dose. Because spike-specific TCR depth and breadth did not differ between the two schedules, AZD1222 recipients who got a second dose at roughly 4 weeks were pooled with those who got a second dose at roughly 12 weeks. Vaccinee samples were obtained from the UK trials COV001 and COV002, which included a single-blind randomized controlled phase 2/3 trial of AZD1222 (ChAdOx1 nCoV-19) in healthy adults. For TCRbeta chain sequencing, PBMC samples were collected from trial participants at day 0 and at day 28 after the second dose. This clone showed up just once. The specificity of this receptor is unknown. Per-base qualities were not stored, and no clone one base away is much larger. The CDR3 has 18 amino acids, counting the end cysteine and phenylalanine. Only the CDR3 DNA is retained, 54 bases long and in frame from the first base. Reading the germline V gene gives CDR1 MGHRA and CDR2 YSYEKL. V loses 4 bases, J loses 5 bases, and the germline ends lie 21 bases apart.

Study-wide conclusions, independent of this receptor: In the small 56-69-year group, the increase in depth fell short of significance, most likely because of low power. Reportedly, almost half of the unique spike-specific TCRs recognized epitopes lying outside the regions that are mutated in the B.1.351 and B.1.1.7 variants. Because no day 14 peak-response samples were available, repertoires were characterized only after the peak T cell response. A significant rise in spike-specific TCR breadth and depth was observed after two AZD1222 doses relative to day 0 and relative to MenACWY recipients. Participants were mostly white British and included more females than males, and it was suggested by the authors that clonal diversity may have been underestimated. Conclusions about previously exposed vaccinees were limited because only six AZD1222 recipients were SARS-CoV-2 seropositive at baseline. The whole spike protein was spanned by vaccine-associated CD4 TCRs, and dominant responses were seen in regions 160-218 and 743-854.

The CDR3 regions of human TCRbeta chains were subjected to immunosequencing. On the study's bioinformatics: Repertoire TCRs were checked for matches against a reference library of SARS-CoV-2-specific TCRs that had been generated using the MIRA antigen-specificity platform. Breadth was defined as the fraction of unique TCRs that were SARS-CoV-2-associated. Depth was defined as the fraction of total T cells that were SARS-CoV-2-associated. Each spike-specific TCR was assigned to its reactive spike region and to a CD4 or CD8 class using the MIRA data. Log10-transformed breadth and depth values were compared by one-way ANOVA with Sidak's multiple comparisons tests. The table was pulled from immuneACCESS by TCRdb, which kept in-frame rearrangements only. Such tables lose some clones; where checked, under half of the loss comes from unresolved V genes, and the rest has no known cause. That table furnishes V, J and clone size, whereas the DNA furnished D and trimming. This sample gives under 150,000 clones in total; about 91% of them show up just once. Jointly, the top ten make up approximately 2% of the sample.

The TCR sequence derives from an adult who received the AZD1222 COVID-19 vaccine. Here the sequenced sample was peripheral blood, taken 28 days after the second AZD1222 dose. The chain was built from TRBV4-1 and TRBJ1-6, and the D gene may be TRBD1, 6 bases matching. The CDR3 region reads CASSLYLGSGDDNSPLHF. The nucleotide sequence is TGCGCCAGCAGCCTTTACCTTGGTTCAGGGGACGATAATTCACCCCTCCACTTT.